These 5 T cell receptor beta chains were all obtained from the same sample, sequenced in a study of shared T cell receptors in the human thymus. The table came from immunoSEQ multiplex PCR; TCRdb's copy has only in-frame clones and leaves some out. The repertoire includes just under 550,000 clones, approximately 78% of them detected once, and around 0.012% sits in the top ten. These records were also assigned to another study, of human thymus T cells.

Source material: thymocytes. The receptors here all came from a boy in the first two years of life with a congenital heart defect.

This sequence joins TRBV30 and TRBJ2-5; D gene ambiguous. The CDR3 has 13 amino acids. Germline-derived CDR1 and CDR2 are GTSNPN and SVGIG (reference sequence). Trimming cost V 0 bases and J 3 bases, with 8 bases left between them. In DNA form, the CDR3 reads TGTGCCTGGAGTGTTAGGCAGGAAGAGACCCAGTACTTC. Translation gives CAWSVRQEETQYF. Supplemented by reference TRBV30 and TRBJ2-5, the full variable domain reads SQTIHQWPATLVQPVGSPLSLECTVEGTSNPNLYWYRQAAGRGLQLLFYSVGIGQISSEVPQNLSASRPQDRQFILSSKKLLLSDSGFYLCAWSVRQEETQYFGPGTRLLVL.

This chain connects TRBV4-2 to TRBJ1-3; no definite D call. There are 15 residues in the CDR3. Germline V CDR1 and CDR2: LGHNA, YNFKEQ. Trimming pared 0 bases from V and 0 bases from J, leaving 6 bases between. CDR3 sequence reads: CASSQDCSSGNTIYF. Here the CDR3 DNA reads TGTGCCAGCAGCCAAGATTGCAGCTCTGGAAACACCATATATTTT.

The V and J genes are TRBV4-2 and TRBJ2-2; TRBD2 matches 10 bases. Germline values: CDR1 LGHNA, CDR2 YNFKEQ. The junction had 14 bases not matched to a gene; V was cut back by 4 bases and J by 6 bases. The CDR3 extends over 18 amino acids. The CDR3 spells CASSPSLAGEVFPGELFF. Here the CDR3 DNA reads TGTGCCAGCAGCCCCTCCCTAGCGGGAGAGGTTTTCCCCGGGGAGCTGTTTTTT.

The rearrangement links TRBV5-1 to TRBJ2-1; 11 positions match TRBD2. CDR1 and CDR2 (germline): SGHRS, YFSETQ. V dropped 2 bases and J dropped 4; count of bases not matched to a gene: 2. This CDR3 has 15 residues. CDR3 sequence: CASSFGLAGYNEQFF. In DNA form, the CDR3 reads TGCGCCAGCAGCTTTGGACTAGCGGGTTACAATGAGCAGTTCTTC.

This sequence joins TRBV12-5 and TRBJ2-7; 7 bases match TRBD2. Trimming at V came to 3 bases and at J to 4 bases, leaving 6 bases not matched to a gene. Per the germline V gene, CDR1 is LGHNT and CDR2 is FRNRAP. There are 14 residues in the CDR3. CDR3 sequence (DNA): TGTGCTAGTGGTTTTGGCGGGGGACTTTACGAGCAGTACTTC. It translates to CASGFGGGLYEQYF.